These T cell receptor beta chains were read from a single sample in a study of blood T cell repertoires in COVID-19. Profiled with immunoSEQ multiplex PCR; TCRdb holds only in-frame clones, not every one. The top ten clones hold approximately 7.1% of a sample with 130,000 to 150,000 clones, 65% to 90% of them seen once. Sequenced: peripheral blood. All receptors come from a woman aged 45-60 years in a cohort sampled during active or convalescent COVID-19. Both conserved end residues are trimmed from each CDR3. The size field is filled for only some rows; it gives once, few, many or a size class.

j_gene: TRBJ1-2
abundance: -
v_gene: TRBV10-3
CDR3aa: AISGTGDYGYT

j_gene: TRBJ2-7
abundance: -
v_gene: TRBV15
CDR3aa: ATSRRPGLDYEQY

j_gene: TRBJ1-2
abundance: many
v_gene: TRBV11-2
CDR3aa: ASSAPGSRGYT

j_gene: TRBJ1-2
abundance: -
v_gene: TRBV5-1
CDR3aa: ASSSTGVYGYT

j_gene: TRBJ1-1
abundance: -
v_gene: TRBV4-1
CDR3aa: ASSTGGLVNTEAF

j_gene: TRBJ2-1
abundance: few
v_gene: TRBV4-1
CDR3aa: ASRPGTSGGAPLNEQF

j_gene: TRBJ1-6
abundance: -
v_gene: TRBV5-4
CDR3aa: ASSKDRTNSPLH

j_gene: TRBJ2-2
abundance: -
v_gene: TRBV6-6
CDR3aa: ASTRDSTGELF

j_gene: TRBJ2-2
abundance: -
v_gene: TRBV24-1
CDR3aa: ATRRTGGTGELF

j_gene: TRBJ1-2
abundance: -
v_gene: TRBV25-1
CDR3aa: ASSDRDRAEDGYT

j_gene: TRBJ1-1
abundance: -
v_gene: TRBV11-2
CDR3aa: ASSLDRGTGRTKAF

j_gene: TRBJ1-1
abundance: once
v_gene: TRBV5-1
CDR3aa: ASSLDEGLPEAF

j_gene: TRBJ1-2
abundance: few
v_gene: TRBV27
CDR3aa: ASSSGTGPFGGYT

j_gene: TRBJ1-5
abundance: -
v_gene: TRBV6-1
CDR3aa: ASSARDRGQNQPQH

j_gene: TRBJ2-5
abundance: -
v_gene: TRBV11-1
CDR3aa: ASSHRAAQGETQY

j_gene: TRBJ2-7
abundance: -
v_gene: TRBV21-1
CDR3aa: ASPTGSSYEQY

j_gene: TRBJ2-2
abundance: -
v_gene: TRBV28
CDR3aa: ASSSSRVAGTGELF